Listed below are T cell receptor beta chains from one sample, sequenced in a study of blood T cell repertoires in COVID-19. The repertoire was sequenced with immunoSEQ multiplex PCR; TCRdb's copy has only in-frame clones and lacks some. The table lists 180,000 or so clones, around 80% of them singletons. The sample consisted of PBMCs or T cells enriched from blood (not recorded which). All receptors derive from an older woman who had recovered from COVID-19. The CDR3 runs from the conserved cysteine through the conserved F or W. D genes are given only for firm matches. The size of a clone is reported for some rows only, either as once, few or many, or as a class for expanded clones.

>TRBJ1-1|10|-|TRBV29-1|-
TGCAGCGACGACAGCACTGAAGCTTTCTTT
CSDDSTEAFF
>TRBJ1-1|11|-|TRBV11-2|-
TGTGCCAGCAGCTCAGGGTTTGTAGCTTTCTTT
CASSSGFVAFF
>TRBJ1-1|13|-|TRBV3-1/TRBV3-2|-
TGTGCCAGCAGCCAAGTCCAGAACACTGAAGCTTTCTTT
CASSQVQNTEAFF
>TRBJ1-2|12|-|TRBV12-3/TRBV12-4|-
TGTGCCAGCAGTTTATGGGCCTATGGCTACACCTTC
CASSLWAYGYTF
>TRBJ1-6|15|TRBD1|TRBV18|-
TGTGCCAGCTCACTATCGACAGGGATTAATTCACCCCTCCACTTT
CASSLSTGINSPLHF
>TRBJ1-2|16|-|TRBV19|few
TGTGCCAGTACCAGCCCCTCCGACTTAGCTAACTATGGCTACACCTTC
CASTSPSDLANYGYTF
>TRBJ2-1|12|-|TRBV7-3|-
TGTGCCAGCAGCTCGGACTACGGTGAGCAGTTCTTC
CASSSDYGEQFF
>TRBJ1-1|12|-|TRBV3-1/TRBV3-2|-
TGTGCCAGCAGCCTAGCGGTTGGGGAAGCTTTCTTT
CASSLAVGEAFF
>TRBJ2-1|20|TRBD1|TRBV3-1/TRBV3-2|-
TGTGCCAGCAGCCAACGCACCGGGACAGACCTTTTTGTAGTCTACAATGAGCAGTTCTTC
CASSQRTGTDLFVVYNEQFF
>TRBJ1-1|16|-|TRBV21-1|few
TGTGCCAGCAGCGCTCCCTCCCGACAAGAATTGTCTGAAGCTTTCTTT
CASSAPSRQELSEAFF
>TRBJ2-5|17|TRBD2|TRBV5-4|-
TGTGCCAGCAGCTCGACTAGCGGGAGGGGTAGACAAGAGACCCAGTACTTC
CASSSTSGRGRQETQYF